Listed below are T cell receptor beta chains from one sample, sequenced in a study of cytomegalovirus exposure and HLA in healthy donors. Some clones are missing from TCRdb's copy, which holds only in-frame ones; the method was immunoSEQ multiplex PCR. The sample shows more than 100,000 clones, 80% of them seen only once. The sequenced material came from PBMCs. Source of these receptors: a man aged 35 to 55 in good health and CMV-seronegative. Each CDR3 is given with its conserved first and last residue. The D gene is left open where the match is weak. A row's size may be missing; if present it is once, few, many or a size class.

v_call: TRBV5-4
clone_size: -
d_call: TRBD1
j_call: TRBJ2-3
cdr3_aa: CASSTRTGEGADTQYF

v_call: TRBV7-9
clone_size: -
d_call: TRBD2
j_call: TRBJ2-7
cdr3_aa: CASSAGGGGSGYEQYF

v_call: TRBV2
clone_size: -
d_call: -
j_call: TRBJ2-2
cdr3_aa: CASRVGDAGELFF

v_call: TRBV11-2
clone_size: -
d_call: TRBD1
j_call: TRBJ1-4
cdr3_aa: CASSLDGQGVRLFF

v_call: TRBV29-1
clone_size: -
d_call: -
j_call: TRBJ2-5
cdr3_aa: CSVGGKETQYF

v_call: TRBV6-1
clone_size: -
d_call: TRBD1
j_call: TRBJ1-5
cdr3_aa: CASSGQGGISNQPQHF

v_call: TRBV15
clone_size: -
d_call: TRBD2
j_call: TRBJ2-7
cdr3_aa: CATSRVLAGGYEQYF

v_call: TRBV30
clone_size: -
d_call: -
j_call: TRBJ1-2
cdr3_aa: CAWRVTELYGYTF

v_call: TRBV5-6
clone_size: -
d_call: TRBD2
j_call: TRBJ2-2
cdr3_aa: CASSPSGIWRTGELFF

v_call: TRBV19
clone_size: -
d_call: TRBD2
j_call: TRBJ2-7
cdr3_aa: CASSTGLAGGSQYF

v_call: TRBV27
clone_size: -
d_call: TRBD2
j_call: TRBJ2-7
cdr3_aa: CASGGVFNYEQYF

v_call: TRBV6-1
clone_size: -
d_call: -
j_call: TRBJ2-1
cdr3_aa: CASESGQNYNEQFF

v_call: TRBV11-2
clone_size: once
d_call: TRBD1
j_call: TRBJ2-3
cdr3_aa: CASSLDRVPDTQYF

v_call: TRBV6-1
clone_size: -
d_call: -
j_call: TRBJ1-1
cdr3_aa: CASSDQPGGGAFF

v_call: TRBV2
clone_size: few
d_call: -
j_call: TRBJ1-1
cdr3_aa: CASTWTRAEEAFF

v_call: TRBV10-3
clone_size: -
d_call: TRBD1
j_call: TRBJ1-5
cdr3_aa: CAISRTGDNQPQHF

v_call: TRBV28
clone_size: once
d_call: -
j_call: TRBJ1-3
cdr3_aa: CASLDTDSSGNTIYF

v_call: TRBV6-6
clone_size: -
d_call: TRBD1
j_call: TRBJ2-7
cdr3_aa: CASSPGGENEQYF

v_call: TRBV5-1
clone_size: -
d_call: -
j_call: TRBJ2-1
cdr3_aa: CASSGAGIYNEQFF

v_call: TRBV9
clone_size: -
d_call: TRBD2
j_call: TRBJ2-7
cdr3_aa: CASSVDPSGTYEQYF

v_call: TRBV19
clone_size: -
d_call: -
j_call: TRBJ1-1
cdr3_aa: CASSPQISNTEAFF

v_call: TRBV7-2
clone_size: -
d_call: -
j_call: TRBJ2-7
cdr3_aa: CASSSQGSYEQYF

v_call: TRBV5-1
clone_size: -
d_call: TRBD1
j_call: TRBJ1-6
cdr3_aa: CASSYDRGRSPLHF

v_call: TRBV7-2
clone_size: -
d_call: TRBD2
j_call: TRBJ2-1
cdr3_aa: CASSLIAGTYNEQFF

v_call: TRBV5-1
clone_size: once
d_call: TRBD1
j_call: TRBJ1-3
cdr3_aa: CASSLAGGDGNTIYF

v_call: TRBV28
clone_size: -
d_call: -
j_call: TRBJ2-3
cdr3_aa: CASSSGLGPDTQYF

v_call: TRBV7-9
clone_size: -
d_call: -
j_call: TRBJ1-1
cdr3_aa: CASSSQNTEAFF

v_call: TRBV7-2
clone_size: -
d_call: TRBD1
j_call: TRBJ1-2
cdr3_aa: CASSRDRAIANYGYTF

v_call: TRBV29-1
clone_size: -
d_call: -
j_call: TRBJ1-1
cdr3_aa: CSVRNTEAFF

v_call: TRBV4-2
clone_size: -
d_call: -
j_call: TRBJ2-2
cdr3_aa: CARRAGSGRAGELFF

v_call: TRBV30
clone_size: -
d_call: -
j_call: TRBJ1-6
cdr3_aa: CAWSAQQGNSPLHF

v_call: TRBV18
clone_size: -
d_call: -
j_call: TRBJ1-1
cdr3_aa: CASSPPEWRTEAFF

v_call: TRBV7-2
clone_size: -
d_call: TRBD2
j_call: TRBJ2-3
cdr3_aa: CASSSRLAGATDTQYF

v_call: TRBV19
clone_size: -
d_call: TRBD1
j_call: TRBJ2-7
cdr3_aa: CASSIRGTGGYGQYF

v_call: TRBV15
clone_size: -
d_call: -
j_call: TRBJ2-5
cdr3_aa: CATSRDSTEATQETQYF

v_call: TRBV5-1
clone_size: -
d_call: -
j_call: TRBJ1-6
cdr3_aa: CASSLRGVDSPLHF

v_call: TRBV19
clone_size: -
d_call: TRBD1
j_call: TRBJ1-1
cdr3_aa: CASSRGQGTEAFF

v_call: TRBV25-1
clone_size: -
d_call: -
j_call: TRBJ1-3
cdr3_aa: CASSENRATGNTIYF

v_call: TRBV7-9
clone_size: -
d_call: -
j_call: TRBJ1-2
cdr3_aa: CASSLGALGYGYTF

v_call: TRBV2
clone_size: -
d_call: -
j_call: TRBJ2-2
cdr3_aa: CASLRARGHTGELFF

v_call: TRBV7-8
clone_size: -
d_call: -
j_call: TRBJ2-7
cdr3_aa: CASSLEQGKYYEQYF

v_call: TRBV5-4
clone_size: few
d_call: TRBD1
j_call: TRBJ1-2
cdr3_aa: CASSRTGVYGYTF

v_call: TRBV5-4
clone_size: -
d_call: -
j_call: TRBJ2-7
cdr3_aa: CASSLVGSPYEQYF

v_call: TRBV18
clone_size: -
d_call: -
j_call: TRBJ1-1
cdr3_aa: CASSPRFTEQTEAFF

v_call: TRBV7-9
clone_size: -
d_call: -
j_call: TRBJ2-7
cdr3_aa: CASSLGTAVEGEQYF

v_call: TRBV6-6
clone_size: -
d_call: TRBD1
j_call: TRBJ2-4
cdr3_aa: CASSRRQGENIQYF

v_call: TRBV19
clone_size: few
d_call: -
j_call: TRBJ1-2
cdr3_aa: CASSSDRLSTDYGYTF

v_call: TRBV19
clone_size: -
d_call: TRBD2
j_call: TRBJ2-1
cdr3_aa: CASSIDEGTSGNNEQFF